The subject of this entry is one T cell receptor beta chain. This sample was taken from a study of blood T cell repertoires in COVID-19. On the study more broadly: Sites across the United States, Italy and Spain contributed samples from acute and convalescent COVID-19. T cells, B-cell-depleted T cells, or PBMCs provided the cDNA or gDNA that served as material.

Trimming removed 2 bases from V and 11 bases from J, with 7 bases in between. CDR3 length equals 11 residues. As handled by the study authors: Quantification of nucleated cells was approximated via reference gene primer amplification. The method was immunoSEQ multiplex PCR; TCRdb's version includes in-frame clones alone and lacks a portion of them. Clone size and V and J calls were adopted from that table, with D and trimming inferred from the DNA. The sample includes some 70,000 clones, around 83% of them seen just once. This sequence was found in a man older than 75 with acute or convalescent COVID-19. The V call is TRBV12-3 or TRBV12-4, the J call TRBJ2-1; tentatively, D is TRBD1 (5 bases). The sequenced sample consisted of peripheral blood. The DNA for the CDR3 is TGTGCCAGCAGTTTACAGGGTCAGCAGTTCTTC. Amino acid sequence: CASSLQGQQFF.